Below are 5 T cell receptor beta chains sequenced from a single sample in a study of T cell clones after liver transplantation. Generated by immunoSEQ multiplex PCR, the TCRdb table keeps only in-frame clones and is missing some. Of 55,000 to 75,000 clones in the sample, 70% are singletons; the top ten hold 2.8%. This specimen was CD4+ T cells from blood, taken at the approximately 16-month timepoint. All receptors come from a human patient who received a liver transplant. The graft donor may account for some of the T cells.

This chain uses TRBV7-2 with TRBJ2-1; 11 nucleotides line up with TRBD2. There are 15 residues in the CDR3. V was clipped by 5 bases and J by 4 bases; unmatched bases: 4. The germline V gene has CDR1 SGHTA and CDR2 FQGNSA. CDR3 in DNA: TGTGCCAGCAGCCTTAGCGGGAGGGCGTACAATGAGCAGTTCTTC. Its translation is CASSLSGRAYNEQFF.

The rearrangement uses TRBV6-5 and TRBJ1-1; D is undetermined. Trimming took off 4 bases at V and 3 bases at J, with 6 bases between the two ends. The CDR3 loop spans 12 amino acids. Germline CDR1 and CDR2: MNHEY and SVGAGI. The CDR3 region is CASSFTDTEAFF. CDR3 DNA sequence: TGTGCCAGCAGTTTTACCGACACTGAAGCTTTCTTT.

The V and J genes are TRBV2 and TRBJ2-7; the match to TRBD2 covers 14 bases. V trimming: 4 bases; J trimming: 4 bases; junction bases outside the gene matches: 3. This CDR3 has 15 residues. Germline CDR1 SNHLY, CDR2 FYNNEI. The CDR3 coding sequence is TGTGCCAGCAGTGCGGGACTAGCGGGGGTTTACGAGCAGTACTTC. This codes for CASSAGLAGVYEQYF.

The chain combines TRBV5-6 with TRBJ1-5; 9 bases are a match to TRBD1. V lost 4 bases to trimming and J lost 2 bases; unmatched junction nucleotides: 1. CDR1 is SGHDT and CDR2 is YYEEEE in the germline V gene. This CDR3 contains 14 residues. The CDR3 coding sequence is TGTGCCAGCAGCCGGGACAGGGGCAATCAGCCCCAGCATTTT. It specifies CASSRDRGNQPQHF.

V and J are TRBV5-6 and TRBJ1-4; 9 bases align to TRBD1. This CDR3 is built from 14 residues. Per germline, CDR1 SGHDT and CDR2 YYEEEE. With V trimmed by 0 bases and J by 8 bases, 2 bases remained unmatched. CDR3 in amino acids: CASSLGGTGEKLFF. The CDR3 DNA sequence: TGTGCCAGCAGCTTGGGTGGGACAGGGGAAAAACTGTTTTTT. Complete variable domain (other parts from reference TRBV5-6 and TRBJ1-4): DAGVTQSPTHLIKTRGQQVTLRCSPKSGHDTVSWYQQALGQGPQFIFQYYEEEERQRGNFPDRFSGHQFPNYSSELNVNALLLGDSALYLCASSLGGTGEKLFFGSGTQLSVL.